Each of the 31 T cell receptor beta chains below was sequenced from the same sample in a study of T cell responses to AZD1222 COVID-19 vaccine. The data were produced by immunoSEQ multiplex PCR, yet TCRdb's version contains in-frame clones alone and is incomplete. The sample consists of roughly 110,000 clones, about nine tenths of them appearing once. Sample: peripheral blood, taken on day 0 of AZD1222 vaccination. The receptors were gathered from an adult in good health.

This chain connects TRBV5-6 to TRBJ2-2, with D unresolved. Germline CDR1 and CDR2: SGHDT and YYEEEE. Deletions cut 5 bases from V and 4 bases from J, with 18 bases between. This CDR3 has 16 residues. CDR3 sequence reads: CASRRIVGIGTGELFF. CDR3 bases: TGTGCCAGCAGGCGAATTGTGGGGATAGGCACCGGGGAGCTGTTTTTT.

V and J are TRBV9 and TRBJ2-3; possibly TRBD1 for D (5 bases). This CDR3 is 17 amino acids long. The V end was cut by 4 bases, the J end by 4 bases, with 22 bases between. The germline CDR1 and CDR2 sequences are SGDLS and YYNGEE. The chain's CDR3 is CASSSRYARGGADTQYF. The CDR3 DNA is TGTGCCAGCAGCTCCCGATACGCTAGGGGCGGCGCAGATACGCAGTATTTT.

This clone is labeled medium-sized. The gene calls are TRBV11-2 and TRBJ2-7; the match to TRBD1 covers 7 bases. CDR3 length: 17 amino acids. Trimming at V came to 0 bases and at J to 2 bases, leaving 10 bases not matched to a gene. Per germline, CDR1 SGHAT and CDR2 FQNNGV. The CDR3 DNA is TGTGCCAGCAGCTTAGATTGGTGGGGGACAGCCCCCTACGAGCAGTACTTC. Its protein is CASSLDWWGTAPYEQYF.

This rearrangement joins TRBV7-6 to TRBJ2-7, with D perhaps assigned TRBD1 or TRBD2 (5 bases each). This CDR3 is 12 amino acids long. V was shortened by 9 bases and J by 0 bases, with 9 bases between the two germline ends. The germline V gene encodes CDR1 SGHVS and CDR2 FNYEAQ. The CDR3 reads CASSGPSYEQYF. CDR3 nucleotide sequence: TGTGCCAGTTCGGGACCCTCCTACGAGCAGTACTTC. The full variable domain, in which reference TRBV7-6 and TRBJ2-7 provide the parts outside the CDR3, is GAGVSQSPRYKVTKRGQDVALRCDPISGHVSLYWYRQALGQGPEFLTYFNYEAQQDKSGLPNDRFSAERPEGSISTLTIQRTEQRDSAMYRCASSGPSYEQYFGPGTRLTVT.

This clone has a single count. The V call is TRBV20-1, the J call TRBJ1-2; TRBD1 is a possible D gene (6 bases). This CDR3 spans 11 amino acids. CDR1 is DFQATT, CDR2 SNEGSKA, per germline (reference sequence). The V and J ends lost 6 bases and 6 bases respectively, with 11 bases between them. The CDR3 here is CSANREDGYTF. The CDR3 coding sequence is TGCAGTGCAAACAGGGAGGATGGCTACACCTTC.

The chain couples TRBV11-2 to TRBJ2-2, with a tentative D call TRBD2 (6 bases). Germline-derived CDR1 and CDR2 are SGHAT and FQNNGV. The CDR3 totals 12 residues. Trimming stripped 4 bases from V and 9 bases from J, with 9 bases between. The CDR3 loop reads CASSSGGRELFF. DNA for the CDR3: TGTGCCAGCAGCTCCGGGGGTCGGGAGCTGTTTTTT. Full variable domain (remainder filled in from reference TRBV11-2 and TRBJ2-2): EAGVAQSPRYKIIEKRQSVAFWCNPISGHATLYWYQQILGQGPKLLIQFQNNGVVDDSQLPKDRFSAERLKGVDSTLKIQPAKLEDSAVYLCASSSGGRELFFGEGSRLTVL.

This chain uses TRBV30 with TRBJ1-2, with no clear D. The CDR3 covers 13 residues. With 1 base removed from V and 0 bases from J, the gap between germline ends came to 6 bases. In germline, CDR1 is GTSNPN, CDR2 SVGIG (reference sequence). Written as DNA, the CDR3 is TGTGCCTGGAGTGGCGGAGCTAACTATGGCTACACCTTC. Translating gives CAWSGGANYGYTF.

This clone was observed a single time. The CDR3 coding sequence is TGTGCCACCAGTGATCTCCGGGGGCTGGCTGGCTACACCTTC. Protein sequence: CATSDLRGLAGYTF. This rearrangement joins TRBV24-1 to TRBJ1-2; a possible D gene is TRBD1 (6 bases). The germline gives CDR1 KGHDR, CDR2 SFDVKD. There are 14 residues in the CDR3. V was pared by 3 bases and J by 7 bases, with 14 bases between.

This chain links TRBV5-1 with TRBJ2-7; D possibly uses TRBD1 or TRBD2 (5 bases each). The length of the CDR3 is 13 residues. The germline gives CDR1 SGHRS, CDR2 YFSETQ. V lost 0 bases to trimming and J lost 7 bases, with 11 bases between them. The CDR3 reads CASSLGLWGEQYF. CDR3 DNA sequence: TGCGCCAGCAGCTTGGGTCTCTGGGGGGAGCAGTACTTC.

This chain links TRBV29-1 with TRBJ2-7; 7 nucleotides line up with TRBD1. After removal of 5 bases from V and 2 bases from J, the junction contained 9 bases not matched to a gene. From germline, CDR1 is SQVTM and CDR2 ANQGSEA. The CDR3 has 14 amino acids. The CDR3: CSVSAGTDAYEQYF. The CDR3 region has the DNA TGCAGCGTTTCAGCCGGGACAGATGCCTACGAGCAGTACTTC.

This chain links TRBV4-1 with TRBJ1-3; no definite D call. V dropped 4 bases and J dropped 2 bases, with 12 bases sitting between them. This CDR3 has 15 residues. The germline gives CDR1 MGHRA, CDR2 YSYEKL. This CDR3 is CASSPIGSPGNTIYF. The CDR3 nucleotides read TGCGCCAGCAGCCCGATAGGCAGCCCTGGAAACACCATATATTTT.

The CDR3 loop is CASSQEGGNTEAFF. The DNA for the CDR3 is TGCGCCAGCAGCCAAGAAGGGGGCAACACTGAAGCTTTCTTT. This sequence joins TRBV4-3 and TRBJ1-1; 7 bases line up with TRBD1. This CDR3 region has 14 residues. Germline trimming cut 0 bases from V and 2 bases from J; bases unmatched to any gene: 0. Germline loops: CDR1 LGHNA, CDR2 YSLEER.

The V and J genes are TRBV4-3 and TRBJ2-7; 8 bases are a match to TRBD1. J was trimmed by 0 bases and V by 3 bases; bases with no gene match: 16. Germline V CDR1 and CDR2: LGHNA, YSLEER. The CDR3 covers 19 residues. Here the CDR3 DNA reads TGCGCCAGCAGCCAGGGACAGGTTGACGATGAGCCAAGCTCCTACGAGCAGTACTTC. Its protein is CASSQGQVDDEPSSYEQYF.

The rearrangement joins TRBV6-2 or TRBV6-3 to TRBJ1-6; weak D call: TRBD1 (5 bases). Germline-derived CDR1 and CDR2 are MNHEY and SVGEGT. Between the trimmed V and J ends, which lost 0 bases and 10 bases, there was a span of 16 bases. The CDR3 covers 16 residues. CDR3 sequence: CASSYSTGLLVSPLHF. DNA for the CDR3: TGTGCCAGCAGTTACTCTACAGGCCTTTTGGTCTCACCCCTCCACTTT.

The DNA of the CDR3 is TGTGCCAGCAGTTATTTGGCCTACGAGCAGTACTTC. Its translation: CASSYLAYEQYF. The chain couples TRBV6-2 or TRBV6-3 to TRBJ2-7; D ambiguous. Trimming removed 3 bases at V and 2 bases at J, with 5 bases between. Germline V gene lookup returns CDR1 MNHEY and CDR2 SVGEGT. This CDR3 region has 12 residues.

The genes are TRBV5-1 and TRBJ2-2; 7 bases are a match to TRBD2. Germline assignment: CDR1 SGHRS and CDR2 YFSETQ. The CDR3 spans 15 residues. V dropped 1 base and J dropped 3; count of bases not matched to a gene: 3. In DNA form, the CDR3 reads TGCGCCAGCAGCTTGATAGCGGGCCACACCGGGGAGCTGTTTTTT. Translated: CASSLIAGHTGELFF.

The gene calls are TRBV7-9 and TRBJ1-2; the D is unclear. From germline, CDR1 is SEHNR and CDR2 FQNEAQ (reference sequence). The length of the CDR3 is 13 residues. V lost 6 bases and J 4 bases, leaving 12 bases between the germline ends. This CDR3 is CASSPQQIYGYTF. For the CDR3, the DNA is TGTGCCAGCAGTCCACAGCAGATCTATGGCTACACCTTC.

This chain uses TRBV7-6 with TRBJ2-3; TRBD2 agrees at 9 bases. The CDR3 contains 16 residues. The J segment lost 5 bases and the V segment lost 7 bases, leaving 13 bases of the junction unmatched. Germline lookup yields CDR1 SGHVS and CDR2 FNYEAQ. CDR3 DNA sequence: TGTGCCAGCACCCCCAGGCGGGAGGGCCGGAGAGATACGCAGTATTTT. Its protein is CASTPRREGRRDTQYF.

This rearrangement joins TRBV28 to TRBJ2-2, with a possible D match to TRBD2 (7 bases). Germline V lookup: CDR1 MDHEN, CDR2 SYDVKM. Trimming removed 6 bases at V and 0 bases at J, with 20 bases between. The CDR3 sequence is 18 residues long. The CDR3 DNA is TGTGCCAGCAGCCACGGGGGGCAGGGCCTACCGAACACCGGGGAGCTGTTTTTT. Translated, it gives CASSHGGQGLPNTGELFF.

The V call is TRBV5-1, the J call TRBJ2-3; a weak D match, TRBD2 (5 bases). V was pared by 5 bases and J by 6 bases, with 13 bases between. The V gene's germline CDR1 is SGHRS and CDR2 YFSETQ. This CDR3 region has 13 residues. The CDR3 here is CASRPEVMDTQYF. For the CDR3, the DNA is TGCGCCAGCAGACCGGAGGTTATGGATACGCAGTATTTT. Supplemented by reference TRBV5-1 and TRBJ2-3, the full variable domain reads KAGVTQTPRYLIKTRGQQVTLSCSPISGHRSVSWYQQTPGQGLQFLFEYFSETQRNKGNFPGRFSGRQFSNSRSEMNVSTLELGDSALYLCASRPEVMDTQYFGPGTRLTVL.

The genes are TRBV7-3 and TRBJ2-7; D not resolved. Deletions cut 5 bases from V and 5 bases from J, with 16 bases between. The CDR3 contains 14 residues. CDR1 and CDR2 (germline): SGHTA, FQGTGA. The CDR3 spells CASSERSSRDEQYF. The CDR3 DNA is TGTGCCAGCAGCGAAAGATCATCTCGGGACGAGCAGTACTTC.

This chain connects TRBV2 to TRBJ1-5, with D perhaps matching TRBD1 (5 bases). Between the trimmed V and J ends, which lost 4 bases and 6 bases, there was a span of 10 bases. This CDR3 spans 13 amino acids. Germline values: CDR1 SNHLY, CDR2 FYNNEI. CDR3 region: CASSGGESQPQHF. The DNA of the CDR3 is TGTGCCAGCAGTGGGGGGGAATCTCAGCCCCAGCATTTT.

The J gene is TRBJ2-1, the V gene TRBV5-4, with 8 bases matching TRBD2. CDR1 is SGHNT, CDR2 YYREEE, per germline (reference sequence). J gave up 5 bases and V 10 bases, and 11 bases lay outside the gene matches. The CDR3 is 14 amino acids. Written as DNA, the CDR3 is TGTGCCGCCCGGACTAGCCACTCGAACAATGAGCAGTTCTTC. This gives the protein CAARTSHSNNEQFF.

The chain carries TRBV24-1 and TRBJ2-1, with a tentative D call TRBD2 (5 bases). There are 15 residues in the CDR3. Germline CDR1 is KGHDR and CDR2 is SFDVKD. Between the trimmed V and J ends, which lost 3 bases and 2 bases, there was a span of 10 bases. This CDR3 is CATSDPRTPYNEQFF. CDR3 sequence (DNA): TGTGCCACCAGTGATCCGCGGACTCCCTACAATGAGCAGTTCTTC.

This chain links TRBV18 with TRBJ2-3, with TRBD2 matching 7 bases. Per germline, CDR1 KGHSH and CDR2 LQKENI. The CDR3 covers 15 residues. V lost 1 base and J lost 2; bases outside the gene matches: 3. The CDR3 spells CASSPRGGLTDTQYF. The CDR3 DNA follows: TGTGCCAGCTCACCACGGGGGGGTCTCACAGATACGCAGTATTTT.

This chain uses TRBV19 with TRBJ1-5; D gene unclear. Germline lookup yields CDR1 LNHDA and CDR2 SQIVND (reference sequence). V lost 7 bases and J lost 3, with 10 bases in between. This CDR3 has 13 amino acids. The CDR3 DNA reads TGTGCCAGTAACCCGGGATCCAATCAGCCCCAGCATTTT. Its translation: CASNPGSNQPQHF.

The rearrangement links TRBV27 to TRBJ2-7; D not certain. V was cut by 3 bases and J by 0 bases, with 6 bases left in between. The CDR3 is 13 amino acids. Germline assignment: CDR1 MNHEY and CDR2 SMNVEV (reference sequence). CDR3 in DNA: TGTGCCAGCAGTTTCCACGACTCCTACGAGCAGTACTTC. It codes for CASSFHDSYEQYF.

J is TRBJ2-1 and V is TRBV7-2, with D maybe TRBD1 (5 bases). The CDR3 contains 15 residues. The V end lost 4 bases, the J end lost 2 bases, and 12 bases lay between the germline ends. Germline assignment: CDR1 SGHTA and CDR2 FQGNSA. This CDR3 reads CASSSRVPTYNEQFF. In DNA, the CDR3 is TGTGCCAGCAGCTCCAGGGTGCCTACCTACAATGAGCAGTTCTTC.

The sample holds a few counts of this clone. The genes are TRBV11-3 and TRBJ2-1; no firm D call. CDR3 length equals 12 residues. The germline gives CDR1 SGHNT, CDR2 YENEEA. The ends were cut back, 1 base at V and 10 bases at J, with 8 bases in the middle. The CDR3 region has the DNA TGTGCCAGCAGCTTAGGGGTGGGGGAGCAGTTCTTC. Protein product: CASSLGVGEQFF.

V usage is TRBV3-1 (or the pseudogene TRBV3-2) and J usage is TRBJ1-6; D unresolved. V gave up 3 bases and J gave up 7 bases, with 1 base separating them. The CDR3 covers 11 residues. Germline V lookup: CDR1 LGHDT, CDR2 YNNKEL (reference sequence). CDR3: CASSHNSPLHF. CDR3 coding DNA: TGTGCCAGCAGCCACAATTCACCCCTCCACTTT.

CDR3 in amino acids: CASSFGTGGRFGYGYTF. The DNA of the CDR3 is TGTGCCAGCAGCTTCGGGACAGGGGGCAGATTTGGCTATGGCTACACCTTC. The chain joins TRBV7-2 to TRBJ1-2, with 12 bases aligning to TRBD1. V lost 3 bases, J lost 4 bases, and 9 bases stayed unmatched. Germline V CDR1 and CDR2: SGHTA, FQGNSA. This CDR3 region has 17 residues. Using reference TRBV7-2 and TRBJ1-2 for the parts outside the CDR3, the full variable domain is GAGVSQSPSNKVTEKGKDVELRCDPISGHTALYWYRQSLGQGLEFLIYFQGNSAPDKSGLPSDRFSAERTGGSVSTLTIQRTQQEDSAVYLCASSFGTGGRFGYGYTFGSGTRLTVV.